The 25 T cell receptor beta chains below all came from one sample that was sequenced in a study of CD4 T cells in relation to SARS-CoV-2 and coronaviruses. The table came from immunoSEQ multiplex PCR; TCRdb's copy has only in-frame clones and leaves some out. The sample has about 24,000 clones, around 74% seen once. Unexposed donor CD4+ T cells date from about 2010-2018, before the COVID-19 pandemic. The cells were cultured for around ten days before CD4+ T cells were isolated. No antigen is known for these receptors. Sequencing was performed on CD4+ T cells from PBMCs, cultured in vitro. Receptors were obtained from a human donor in good health.

The chain uses TRBV21-1 and TRBJ1-5. TRBV21-1 is recorded as a pseudogene. The CDR3 has 14 residues. CDR3 residues: CASSKRQPNQPQHF. CDR3 nucleotide sequence: TGTGCCAGCAGCAAACGTCAACCGAATCAGCCCCAGCATTTT.

V and J are TRBV5-1 and TRBJ2-5; 13 nucleotides align to TRBD2. From germline, CDR1 is SGHRS and CDR2 YFSETQ. Losses at the gene ends were 1 base for V and 5 bases for J; bases not matched to a gene: 11. This CDR3 region has 18 residues. In nucleotides, the CDR3 is TGCGCCAGCAGCTTGATGGCCACTAGCGGGAGGGCGGTGGAGACCCAGTACTTC. Translated: CASSLMATSGRAVETQYF.

This clone has only a few counts. The J gene is TRBJ1-2, the V gene TRBV5-4, with D hard to call. Germline V gene lookup returns CDR1 SGHNT and CDR2 YYREEE (reference sequence). CDR3 size: 13 residues. V lost 0 bases to trimming and J lost 4 bases, with 7 bases between them. In nucleotides, the CDR3 is TGTGCCAGCAGCTTGGGGCAGATCTATGGCTACACCTTC. It is translated as CASSLGQIYGYTF.

The CDR3 nucleotides are TGTGCCAGCAGCTTCGAAACTACCCACTGGGGTAACTATGGCTACACCTTC. Translating it yields CASSFETTHWGNYGYTF. This chain connects TRBV7-9 to TRBJ1-2; D gene ambiguous. Trimming cost V 3 bases and J 1 base, with 18 bases left between them. CDR3 length equals 17 residues. CDR1 is SEHNR and CDR2 is FQNEAQ in the germline V gene (reference sequence).

This chain uses TRBV30 with TRBJ1-2; TRBD1 agrees at 10 bases. V was clipped by 0 bases and J by 5 bases; unmatched bases: 9. The length of the CDR3 is 16 residues. The V gene's germline CDR1 is GTSNPN and CDR2 SVGIG (reference sequence). CDR3: CAWSVTGQGRRYGYTF. CDR3 sequence (DNA): TGTGCCTGGAGTGTGACGGGACAGGGGAGGAGGTATGGCTACACCTTC.

The V gene is TRBV7-8, the J gene TRBJ2-5; 11 bases match TRBD2. V was clipped by 4 bases and J by 5 bases; unmatched bases: 12. The CDR3 length is 17 residues. The germline V gene encodes CDR1 SGHVS and CDR2 FQNEAQ. The CDR3, as DNA: TGTGCCAGCAGCTCCGAGGGTAGCGGGAGGGCCTGGGAGACCCAGTACTTC. This encodes CASSSEGSGRAWETQYF. Complete variable domain (other parts from reference TRBV7-8 and TRBJ2-5): GAGVSQSPRYKVAKRGQDVALRCDPISGHVSLFWYQQALGQGPEFLTYFQNEAQLDKSGLPSDRFFAERPEGSVSTLKIQRTQQEDSAVYLCASSSEGSGRAWETQYFGPGTRLLVL.

As to this clone: Germline and junction disagree at one end, which may indicate a read error. The rearrangement uses TRBV30 and TRBJ2-3, with TRBD2 identical over 8 bases. The CDR3 loop spans 13 amino acids. Germline V gene lookup returns CDR1 GTSNPN and CDR2 SVGIG (reference sequence). The CDR3 DNA reads TGTGCCTGGAGTCGCAGCGGGGGACATAGAAGTGTTTTT. This encodes CAWSRSGGHRSVF.

CDR3 coding DNA: TGTGCCAGCAGCTCCCCCCCAGAGAACTACGAGCAGTACTTC. It is translated as CASSSPPENYEQYF. The chain links TRBV7-9 to TRBJ2-7; no definite D call. Germline lookup yields CDR1 SEHNR and CDR2 FQNEAQ (reference sequence). This CDR3 contains 14 residues. Trimming took off 4 bases at V and 3 bases at J, with 13 bases between the two ends.

In DNA, the CDR3 is TGTGCCAGCAGCCCATGGGCTAGCGGAGATACGCAGTATTTT. Its protein product is CASSPWASGDTQYF. The rearrangement joins TRBV13 to TRBJ2-3, with TRBD2 identical over 7 bases. Trimming removed 5 bases from V and 5 bases from J; junction bases left unmatched: 7. This CDR3 spans 14 amino acids. Germline loops: CDR1 PRHDT, CDR2 FYEKMQ (reference sequence). The whole variable domain, remainder taken from reference TRBV13 and TRBJ2-3, is AAGVIQSPRHLIKEKRETATLKCYPIPRHDTVYWYQQGPGQDPQFLISFYEKMQSDKGSIPDRFSAQQFSDYHSELNMSSLELGDSALYFCASSPWASGDTQYFGPGTRLTVL.

DNA for the CDR3: TGTGCCAGCAGTAGCCCCGGGACAACCTACGAGCAGTACTTC. Translating gives CASSSPGTTYEQYF. This sequence joins TRBV25-1 and TRBJ2-7; D perhaps matches TRBD1 (6 bases). The ends were cut back, 5 bases at V and 2 bases at J, with 13 bases in the middle. CDR3 length equals 14 residues. Germline CDR1 and CDR2: MGHDK and SYGVNS.

The rearrangement joins TRBV6-5 to TRBJ1-1; 8 nucleotides line up with TRBD1. The CDR3 totals 14 residues. Germline V gives CDR1 MNHEY, CDR2 SVGAGI. V gave up 7 bases and J gave up 3 bases; unmatched junction bases: 7. CDR3 protein: CASKWQGAYTEAFF. The CDR3 DNA is TGTGCCAGCAAGTGGCAGGGGGCTTACACTGAAGCTTTCTTT.

This rearrangement joins TRBV10-2 to TRBJ2-6, with 8 nucleotides matching TRBD1. The ends lost 8 bases at V and 4 bases at J; junction bases unmatched: 4. The germline CDR1 and CDR2 sequences are WSHSY and SAAADI. CDR3 length: 14 amino acids. The CDR3 reads CASGDRTGANVLTF. The CDR3 coding sequence is TGCGCCAGCGGGGACAGGACCGGGGCCAACGTCCTGACTTTC.

Only a few counts were recorded for this clone. The J gene is TRBJ2-1, the V gene TRBV5-1; D may match TRBD1 or TRBD2 (6 bases each). The germline CDR1 and CDR2 sequences are SGHRS and YFSETQ. The V gene lost 5 bases and the J gene lost 8 bases, with 11 bases spanning the gap. The length of the CDR3 is 12 residues. The CDR3 loop is CASREGGHEQFF. The CDR3 DNA follows: TGCGCCAGCAGGGAAGGGGGGCATGAGCAGTTCTTC.

The chain employs TRBV19 and TRBJ2-7, with D possibly TRBD2 on 6 matching bases. The CDR3 loop spans 16 amino acids. V dropped 5 bases and J dropped 9 bases, with 26 bases sitting between them. From germline, CDR1 is LNHDA and CDR2 SQIVND (reference sequence). The CDR3 here is CASSSDTASSTRGQYF. In nucleotides, the CDR3 is TGTGCCAGTAGTTCAGATACAGCGTCCTCAACGCGGGGGCAGTACTTC.

CDR3 nucleotides: TGTGCCAGCAGTTACTTCCCCCCACTAGCGGGAGGGGAGGAGACCCAGTACTTC. Translated, it gives CASSYFPPLAGGEETQYF. The chain combines TRBV6-2 or TRBV6-3 with TRBJ2-5, with 13 bases matching TRBD2. V gave up 1 base and J gave up 5 bases; unmatched junction bases: 10. Germline V gives CDR1 MNHEY, CDR2 SVGEGT. The CDR3 is made up of 18 amino acids.

This clone was counted once. V is TRBV2 and J is TRBJ2-5; maybe TRBD1 (5 bases). The CDR3 contains 11 residues. V shed 7 bases and J shed 2 bases, with 5 bases lying between them. Germline V gives CDR1 SNHLY, CDR2 FYNNEI. CDR3 coding DNA: TGTGCCAGCAACAGGCAAGAGACCCAGTACTTC. Its translation: CASNRQETQYF.

V and J are TRBV18 and TRBJ1-1; weak D call: TRBD1 (5 bases). Trimming left V 1 base short and J 3 bases short, with 12 bases between. This CDR3 contains 15 residues. Germline loops: CDR1 KGHSH, CDR2 LQKENI. The CDR3 sequence: CASSPRGGGDTEAFF. The DNA for the CDR3 is TGTGCCAGCTCACCACGGGGGGGAGGTGACACTGAAGCTTTCTTT.

The chain carries TRBV7-8 and TRBJ1-2, with D perhaps TRBD1 (5 bases). The V gene's germline CDR1 is SGHVS and CDR2 FQNEAQ. V shed 4 bases and J shed 8 bases, with 14 bases lying between them. The CDR3 is 13 residues long. CDR3 DNA: TGTGCCAGCAGCTACCAGGGACCTGGCGGCTACACCTTC. The encoded protein is CASSYQGPGGYTF.

The chain employs TRBV6-5 and TRBJ2-5; no clear D. V lost 6 bases and J 5 bases, leaving 19 bases between the germline ends. The CDR3 totals 15 residues. Germline V gene data show CDR1 as MNHEY and CDR2 as SVGAGI. The CDR3, as DNA: TGTGCCAGCAGCCTACACAGAGCTAGAGGCGAGACCCAGTACTTC. Residues: CASSLHRARGETQYF.

The V and J genes are TRBV3-1 (or the pseudogene TRBV3-2) and TRBJ1-1, with D perhaps matching TRBD1 (5 bases). The CDR3 contains 16 residues. Per the germline V gene, CDR1 is LGHDT and CDR2 is YNNKEL (reference sequence). Trimming took off 2 bases at V and 5 bases at J, with 18 bases between the two ends. DNA of the CDR3: TGTGCCAGCAGCCAACAGACCGGGACCCGAGGGACTGAAGCTTTCTTT. Translating gives CASSQQTGTRGTEAFF.

This rearrangement joins TRBV7-2 to TRBJ1-6; 8 nucleotides line up with TRBD1. The CDR3 is 16 amino acids. The junction had 8 bases not matched to a gene; V was cut back by 4 bases and J by 6 bases. Germline V CDR1 and CDR2: SGHTA, FQGNSA. This CDR3 is CASSSRRTGSNSPLHF. DNA for the CDR3: TGTGCCAGCAGCTCAAGACGGACAGGGAGTAATTCACCCCTCCACTTT.

The chain combines TRBV19 with TRBJ1-2; D is possibly TRBD1 (5 bases). The V and J ends lost 5 bases and 8 bases respectively, with 21 bases between them. The length of the CDR3 is 15 residues. CDR1 LNHDA and CDR2 SQIVND come from the germline V gene (reference sequence). The CDR3 here is CASSAEPGGVAGYTF. The CDR3 DNA sequence: TGTGCCAGTAGTGCCGAGCCGGGGGGGGTGGCCGGCTACACCTTC.

V usage is TRBV24-1 and J usage is TRBJ2-1, with D tentatively TRBD2 (6 bases). Germline CDR1 KGHDR, CDR2 SFDVKD. The CDR3 consists of 18 residues. Trimming took off 3 bases at V and 1 base at J, with 18 bases between the two ends. The CDR3 DNA follows: TGTGCCACCAGTGATATGGGGAGGCCCCCATGGTCCTACAATGAGCAGTTCTTC. Its translation: CATSDMGRPPWSYNEQFF.

The V and J genes are TRBV6-5 and TRBJ2-7, with TRBD1 matching over 7 bases. The CDR3 consists of 13 residues. With 8 bases clipped from V and 3 bases from J, the junction kept 7 bases outside the gene matches. In germline, CDR1 is MNHEY, CDR2 SVGAGI. CDR3 amino acids: CASARGQDYEQYF. CDR3 in DNA: TGTGCCAGCGCCCGCGGACAGGACTACGAGCAGTACTTC.

The chain carries TRBV5-1 and TRBJ2-5, with D perhaps being TRBD1 or TRBD2 (5 bases each). The CDR3 runs to 16 residues. Germline-derived CDR1 and CDR2 are SGHRS and YFSETQ. The V end lost 3 bases, the J end lost 3 bases, and 18 bases lay between the germline ends. Here the CDR3 reads CASSSQPGALKETQYF. CDR3 DNA: TGCGCCAGCAGCTCCCAACCCGGGGCCCTGAAAGAGACCCAGTACTTC.